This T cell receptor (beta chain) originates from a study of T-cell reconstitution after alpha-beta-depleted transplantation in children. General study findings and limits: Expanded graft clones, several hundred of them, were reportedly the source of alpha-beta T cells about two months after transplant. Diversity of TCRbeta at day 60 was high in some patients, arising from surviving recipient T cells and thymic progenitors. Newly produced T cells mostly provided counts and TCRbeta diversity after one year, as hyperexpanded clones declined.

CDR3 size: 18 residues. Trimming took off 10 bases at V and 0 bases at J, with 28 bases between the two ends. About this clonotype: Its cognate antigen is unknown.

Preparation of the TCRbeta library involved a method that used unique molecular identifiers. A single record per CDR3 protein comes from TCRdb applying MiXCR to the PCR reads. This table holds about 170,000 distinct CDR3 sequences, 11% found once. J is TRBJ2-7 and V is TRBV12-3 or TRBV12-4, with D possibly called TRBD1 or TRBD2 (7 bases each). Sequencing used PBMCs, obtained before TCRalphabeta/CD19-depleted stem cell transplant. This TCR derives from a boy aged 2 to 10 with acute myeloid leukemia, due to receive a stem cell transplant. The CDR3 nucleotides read TGTGCCATCTGTTTAGCGCAGGGGGGGGCGAGGAGCTCCTACGAGCAGTACTTC. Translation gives CAICLAQGGARSSYEQYF.